The 2 T cell receptor beta chains below come from one sample, sequenced in a study of CD8+ T cells in alopecia areata. Following extraction, RNA underwent reverse transcription to cDNA, which served as the sequencing template. The repertoire was sequenced with immunoSEQ multiplex PCR; TCRdb's copy has only in-frame clones and lacks some. The data contain 150,000 or so clones, roughly 50% of them singletons. The sample was CD4+ T cells sorted from blood. Receptor source: a human donor with alopecia areata.

The chain recombines TRBV2 with TRBJ2-7; 11 nucleotides match TRBD1. CDR1 and CDR2 (germline): SNHLY, FYNNEI. Germline trimming cut 8 bases from V and 6 bases from J; bases unmatched to any gene: 6. This CDR3 is built from 13 residues. CDR3 sequence: CASGSDRGREQYF. The CDR3 nucleotides are TGTGCCAGCGGATCGGACAGGGGGCGCGAGCAGTACTTC.

The chain recombines TRBV5-1 with TRBJ1-2, with D perhaps matching TRBD1 (5 bases). Germline assignment: CDR1 SGHRS and CDR2 YFSETQ. The CDR3 has 13 residues. Trimming stripped 4 bases from V and 2 bases from J, with 9 bases between. In DNA, the CDR3 is TGCGCCAGCAGCACACAGGAGAACTATGGCTACACCTTC. It encodes CASSTQENYGYTF.